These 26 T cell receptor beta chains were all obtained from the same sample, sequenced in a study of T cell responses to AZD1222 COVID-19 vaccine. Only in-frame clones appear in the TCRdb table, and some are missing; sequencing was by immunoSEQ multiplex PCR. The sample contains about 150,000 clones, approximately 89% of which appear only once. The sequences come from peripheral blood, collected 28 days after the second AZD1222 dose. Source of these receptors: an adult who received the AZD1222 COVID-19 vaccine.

The CDR3 DNA follows: TGTGCCAGCAGTAAGGACAGGGGAATCAATCAGCCCCAGCATTTT. This sequence encodes CASSKDRGINQPQHF. The chain is built from TRBV2 and TRBJ1-5, with 9 bases that match TRBD1. Germline loops: CDR1 SNHLY, CDR2 FYNNEI. The trim removed 5 bases at V and 3 bases at J, leaving 5 bases unmatched. CDR3 length: 15 residues.

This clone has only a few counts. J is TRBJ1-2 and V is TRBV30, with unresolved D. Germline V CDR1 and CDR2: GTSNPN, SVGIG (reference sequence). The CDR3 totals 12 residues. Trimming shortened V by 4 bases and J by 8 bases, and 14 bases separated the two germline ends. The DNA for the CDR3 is TGTGCCTGGAAGATCAGCCCGGGAGGCTACACCTTC. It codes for CAWKISPGGYTF.

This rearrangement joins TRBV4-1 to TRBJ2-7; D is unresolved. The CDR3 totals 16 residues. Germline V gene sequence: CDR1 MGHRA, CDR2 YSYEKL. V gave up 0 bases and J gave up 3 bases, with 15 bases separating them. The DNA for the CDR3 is TGCGCCAGCAGCCAAGACCCGGATCAGATTTTCTACGAGCAGTACTTC. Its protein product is CASSQDPDQIFYEQYF.

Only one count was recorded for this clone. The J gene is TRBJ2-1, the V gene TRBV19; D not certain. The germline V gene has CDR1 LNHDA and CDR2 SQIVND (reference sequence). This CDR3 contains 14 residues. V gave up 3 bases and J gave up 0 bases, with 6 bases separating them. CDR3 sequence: CASSISISYNEQFF. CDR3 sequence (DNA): TGTGCCAGTAGTATTTCTATCTCCTACAATGAGCAGTTCTTC.

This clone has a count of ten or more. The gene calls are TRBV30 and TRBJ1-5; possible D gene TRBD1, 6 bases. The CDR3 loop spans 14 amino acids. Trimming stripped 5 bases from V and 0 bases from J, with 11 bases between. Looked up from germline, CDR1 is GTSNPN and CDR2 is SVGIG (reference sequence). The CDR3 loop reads CAWGTGNSNQPQHF. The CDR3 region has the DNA TGTGCCTGGGGAACAGGGAATAGCAATCAGCCCCAGCATTTT.

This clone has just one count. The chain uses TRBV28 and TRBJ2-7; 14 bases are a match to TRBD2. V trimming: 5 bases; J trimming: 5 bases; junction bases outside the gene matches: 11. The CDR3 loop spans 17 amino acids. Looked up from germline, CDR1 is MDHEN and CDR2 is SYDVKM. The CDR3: CASSPTSGRAAPHEQYF. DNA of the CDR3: TGTGCCAGCAGTCCGACTAGCGGGAGGGCCGCTCCCCACGAGCAGTACTTC.

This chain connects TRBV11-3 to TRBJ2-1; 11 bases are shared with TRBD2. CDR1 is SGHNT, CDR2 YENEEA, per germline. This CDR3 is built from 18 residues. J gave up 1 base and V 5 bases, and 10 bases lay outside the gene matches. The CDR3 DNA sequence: TGTGCCAGCAGCCAGTTGGTGGCTAGCGGGAGGTCCTACAATGAGCAGTTCTTC. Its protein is CASSQLVASGRSYNEQFF.

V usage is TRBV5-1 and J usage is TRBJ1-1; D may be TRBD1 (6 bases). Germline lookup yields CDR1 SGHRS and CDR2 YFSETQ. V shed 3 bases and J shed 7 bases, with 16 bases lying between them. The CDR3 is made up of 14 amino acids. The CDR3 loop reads CASSSRTGQLEAFF. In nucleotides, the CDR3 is TGCGCCAGCAGCTCCAGAACCGGACAGCTTGAAGCTTTCTTT.

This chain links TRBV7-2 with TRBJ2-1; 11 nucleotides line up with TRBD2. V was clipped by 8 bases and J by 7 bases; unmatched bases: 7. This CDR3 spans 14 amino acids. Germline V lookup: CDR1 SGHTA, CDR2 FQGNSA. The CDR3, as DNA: TGTGCCAGCCGGTTAGCGGGAGGGGTTAATGAGCAGTTCTTC. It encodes CASRLAGGVNEQFF. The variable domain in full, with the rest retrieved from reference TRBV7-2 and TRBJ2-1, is GAGVSQSPSNKVTEKGKDVELRCDPISGHTALYWYRQSLGQGLEFLIYFQGNSAPDKSGLPSDRFSAERTGGSVSTLTIQRTQQEDSAVYLCASRLAGGVNEQFFGPGTRLTVL.

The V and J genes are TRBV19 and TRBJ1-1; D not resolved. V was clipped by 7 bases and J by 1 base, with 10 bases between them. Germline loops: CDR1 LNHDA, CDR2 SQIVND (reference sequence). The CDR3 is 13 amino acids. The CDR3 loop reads CASTARWNTEAFF. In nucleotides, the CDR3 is TGTGCCAGTACAGCAAGATGGAACACTGAAGCTTTCTTT.

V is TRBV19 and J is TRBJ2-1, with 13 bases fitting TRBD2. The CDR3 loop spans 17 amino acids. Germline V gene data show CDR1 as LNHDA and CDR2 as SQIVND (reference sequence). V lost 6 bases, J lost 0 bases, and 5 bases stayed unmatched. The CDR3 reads CASRRLAGGRSYNEQFF. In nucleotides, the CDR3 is TGTGCCAGTAGGAGACTAGCGGGAGGCCGCTCCTACAATGAGCAGTTCTTC.

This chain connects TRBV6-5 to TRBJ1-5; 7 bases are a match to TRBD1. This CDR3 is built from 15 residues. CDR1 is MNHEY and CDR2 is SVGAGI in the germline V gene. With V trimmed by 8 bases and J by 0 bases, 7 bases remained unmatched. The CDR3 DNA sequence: TGTGCCAGCGACCTGGGACAGAATAGCAATCAGCCCCAGCATTTT. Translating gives CASDLGQNSNQPQHF.

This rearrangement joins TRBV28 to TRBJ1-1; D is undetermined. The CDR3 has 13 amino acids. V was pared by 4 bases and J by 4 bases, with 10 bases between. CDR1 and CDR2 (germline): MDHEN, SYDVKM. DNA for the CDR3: TGTGCCAGCAGTTCGGGTCGGGGCACTGAAGCTTTCTTT. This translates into CASSSGRGTEAFF.

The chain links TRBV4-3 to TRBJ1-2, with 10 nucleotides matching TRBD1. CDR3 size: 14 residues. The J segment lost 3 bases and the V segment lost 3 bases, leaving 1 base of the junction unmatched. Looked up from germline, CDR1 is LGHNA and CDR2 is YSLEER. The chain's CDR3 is CASSHGTGDYGYTF. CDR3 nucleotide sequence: TGCGCCAGCAGCCACGGGACAGGGGACTATGGCTACACCTTC.

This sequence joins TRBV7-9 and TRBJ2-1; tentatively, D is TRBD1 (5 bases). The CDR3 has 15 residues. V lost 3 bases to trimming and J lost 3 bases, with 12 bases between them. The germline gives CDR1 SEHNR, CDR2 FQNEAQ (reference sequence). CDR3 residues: CASSLTANFYNEQFF. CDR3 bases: TGTGCCAGCAGCTTGACAGCCAACTTCTACAATGAGCAGTTCTTC.

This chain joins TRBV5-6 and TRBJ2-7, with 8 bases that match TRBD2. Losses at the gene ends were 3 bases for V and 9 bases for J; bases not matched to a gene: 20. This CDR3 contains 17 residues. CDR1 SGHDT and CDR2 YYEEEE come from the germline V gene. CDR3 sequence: CASSSSGTRNLGWVQYF. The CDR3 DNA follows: TGTGCCAGCAGCTCGTCCGGGACTAGGAACCTGGGTTGGGTGCAGTACTTC. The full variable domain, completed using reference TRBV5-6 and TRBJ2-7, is DAGVTQSPTHLIKTRGQQVTLRCSPKSGHDTVSWYQQALGQGPQFIFQYYEEEERQRGNFPDRFSGHQFPNYSSELNVNALLLGDSALYLCASSSSGTRNLGWVQYFGPGTRLTVT.

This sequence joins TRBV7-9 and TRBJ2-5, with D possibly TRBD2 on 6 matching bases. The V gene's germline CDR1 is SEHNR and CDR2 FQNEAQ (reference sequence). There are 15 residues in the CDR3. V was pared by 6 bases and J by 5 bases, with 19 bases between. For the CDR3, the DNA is TGTGCCAGCAGGCCTGGGGGAGGCCTCCTCGAGACCCAGTACTTC. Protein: CASRPGGGLLETQYF.

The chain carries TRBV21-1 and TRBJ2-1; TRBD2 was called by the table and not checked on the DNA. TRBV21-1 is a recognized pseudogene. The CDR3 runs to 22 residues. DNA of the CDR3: TGTGCCAGCAGCAAAGAAGGCTGTCCGGGACAGGGGACTAGCGGGAAATACAATGAGCAGTTCTTC. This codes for CASSKEGCPGQGTSGKYNEQFF.

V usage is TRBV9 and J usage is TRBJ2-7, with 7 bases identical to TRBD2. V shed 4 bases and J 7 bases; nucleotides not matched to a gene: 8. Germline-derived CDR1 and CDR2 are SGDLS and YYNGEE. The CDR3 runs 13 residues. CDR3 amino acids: CASSTGLVSEQYF. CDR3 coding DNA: TGTGCCAGCAGCACCGGACTAGTATCTGAGCAGTACTTC.

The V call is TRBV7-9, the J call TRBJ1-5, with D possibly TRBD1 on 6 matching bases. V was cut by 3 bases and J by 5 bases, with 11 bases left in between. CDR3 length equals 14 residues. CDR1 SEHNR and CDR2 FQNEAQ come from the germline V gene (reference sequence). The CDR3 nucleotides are TGTGCCAGCAGCTTTACAGGGCTCCATCAGCCCCAGCATTTT. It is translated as CASSFTGLHQPQHF. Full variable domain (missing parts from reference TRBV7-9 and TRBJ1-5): DTGVSQNPRHKITKRGQNVTFRCDPISEHNRLYWYRQTLGQGPEFLTYFQNEAQLEKSRLLSDRFSAERPKGSFSTLEIQRTEQGDSAMYLCASSFTGLHQPQHFGDGTRLSIL.

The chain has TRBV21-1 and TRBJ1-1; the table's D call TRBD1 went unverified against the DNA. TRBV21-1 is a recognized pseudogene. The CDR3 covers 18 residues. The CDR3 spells CASSKPWPGGITRTEAFF. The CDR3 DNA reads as TGTGCCAGCAGCAAACCATGGCCAGGGGGCATTACTAGGACTGAAGCTTTCTTT.

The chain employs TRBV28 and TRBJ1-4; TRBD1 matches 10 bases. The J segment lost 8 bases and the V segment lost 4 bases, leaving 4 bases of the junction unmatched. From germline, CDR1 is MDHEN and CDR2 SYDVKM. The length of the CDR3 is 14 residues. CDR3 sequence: CASSSGQGREKLFF. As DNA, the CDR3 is TGTGCCAGCAGTTCGGGACAGGGGAGGGAAAAACTGTTTTTT.

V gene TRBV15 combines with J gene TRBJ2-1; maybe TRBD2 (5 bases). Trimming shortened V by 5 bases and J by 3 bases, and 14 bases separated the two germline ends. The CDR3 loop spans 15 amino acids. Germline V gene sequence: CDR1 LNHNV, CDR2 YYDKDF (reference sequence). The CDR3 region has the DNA TGTGCCACCAGCGGGAGATCGGGTTACTACAATGAGCAGTTCTTC. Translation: CATSGRSGYYNEQFF.

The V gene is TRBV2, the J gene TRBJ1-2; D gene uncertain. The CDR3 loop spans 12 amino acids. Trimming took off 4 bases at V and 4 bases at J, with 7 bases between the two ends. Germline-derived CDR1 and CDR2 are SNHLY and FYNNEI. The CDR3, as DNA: TGTGCCAGCAGTGTGAACCCCTATGGCTACACCTTC. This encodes CASSVNPYGYTF.

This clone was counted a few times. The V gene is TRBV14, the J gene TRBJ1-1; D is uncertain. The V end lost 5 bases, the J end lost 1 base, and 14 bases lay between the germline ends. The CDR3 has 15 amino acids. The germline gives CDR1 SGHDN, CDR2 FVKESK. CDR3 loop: CASSIVPGQNTEAFF. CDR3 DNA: TGTGCCAGCAGCATCGTTCCGGGTCAGAACACTGAAGCTTTCTTT.

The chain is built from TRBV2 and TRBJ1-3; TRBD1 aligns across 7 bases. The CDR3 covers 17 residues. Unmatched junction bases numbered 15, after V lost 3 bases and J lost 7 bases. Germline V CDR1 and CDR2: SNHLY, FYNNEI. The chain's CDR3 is CASSDKAAGGNGNTIYF. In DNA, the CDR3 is TGTGCCAGCAGTGACAAGGCCGCAGGGGGGAACGGGAACACCATATATTTT.